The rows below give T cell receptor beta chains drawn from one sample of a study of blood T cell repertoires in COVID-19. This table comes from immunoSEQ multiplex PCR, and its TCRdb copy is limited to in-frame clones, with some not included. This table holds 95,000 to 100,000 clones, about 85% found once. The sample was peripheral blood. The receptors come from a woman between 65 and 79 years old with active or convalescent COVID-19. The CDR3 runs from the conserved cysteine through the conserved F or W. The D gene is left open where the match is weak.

CDR3 DNA: TGTGCCAGCATCCCCCCCCCGGGACTAGCGGGGAGTGAGCAGTTCTTC; CDR3 protein: CASIPPPGLAGSEQFF; D gene: TRBD2; CDR3 length: 16; J gene: TRBJ2-1; V gene: TRBV6-2/TRBV6-3
CDR3 DNA: TGTGCCAGCAGCCCCCCCGGACAGGGGAATCAGCCCCAGCATTTT; CDR3 protein: CASSPPGQGNQPQHF; D gene: TRBD1; CDR3 length: 15; J gene: TRBJ1-5; V gene: TRBV7-2
CDR3 DNA: TGCGCCAGCAGTCAAGGAGGGGGCGGCTACGAGCAGTACTTC; CDR3 protein: CASSQGGGGYEQYF; D gene: .; CDR3 length: 14; J gene: TRBJ2-7; V gene: TRBV23-1
CDR3 DNA: TGTGCCAGCTCACCAAGTATGGGGGGAGCCACCGGGGAGCTGTTTTTT; CDR3 protein: CASSPSMGGATGELFF; D gene: .; CDR3 length: 16; J gene: TRBJ2-2; V gene: TRBV18
CDR3 DNA: TGTGCCACCGGAGACCGGGGTCAAAGCTCCTACGAGCAGTACTTC; CDR3 protein: CATGDRGQSSYEQYF; D gene: .; CDR3 length: 15; J gene: TRBJ2-7; V gene: TRBV10-3
CDR3 DNA: TGCAGTGCTAGTCTTCCCTCTAACTATGGCTACACCTTC; CDR3 protein: CSASLPSNYGYTF; D gene: .; CDR3 length: 13; J gene: TRBJ1-2; V gene: TRBV20-1
CDR3 DNA: TGTGCCAGCGCTCCTGGACAGCTCAATCAGCCCCAGCATTTT; CDR3 protein: CASAPGQLNQPQHF; D gene: .; CDR3 length: 14; J gene: TRBJ1-5; V gene: TRBV28
CDR3 DNA: TGTGCCAGCAGTGAAACTCGGGTAGCGGGAGAAGGTTCGGGCGAGCAGTACTTC; CDR3 protein: CASSETRVAGEGSGEQYF; D gene: TRBD2; CDR3 length: 18; J gene: TRBJ2-7; V gene: TRBV25-1
CDR3 DNA: TGCAGCGTGGGTACTAACATGAACACTGAAGCTTTCTTT; CDR3 protein: CSVGTNMNTEAFF; D gene: .; CDR3 length: 13; J gene: TRBJ1-1; V gene: TRBV29-1
CDR3 DNA: TGTGCCAGCAGCTTGGGAGCTCCCGAAGAGACCCAGTACTTC; CDR3 protein: CASSLGAPEETQYF; D gene: .; CDR3 length: 14; J gene: TRBJ2-5; V gene: TRBV7-9
CDR3 DNA: TGTGCCAGCAGCCCGGGACTAGTATACGAGCAGTACTTC; CDR3 protein: CASSPGLVYEQYF; D gene: TRBD2; CDR3 length: 13; J gene: TRBJ2-7; V gene: TRBV7-2
CDR3 DNA: TGTGCCAGTAGTGTTAGGCTAGAGACTGAAGCTTTCTTT; CDR3 protein: CASSVRLETEAFF; D gene: .; CDR3 length: 13; J gene: TRBJ1-1; V gene: TRBV19
CDR3 DNA: TGTGCCAGCAGTTTATCTGTGACAGGACCGTATGGCTACACCTTC; CDR3 protein: CASSLSVTGPYGYTF; D gene: .; CDR3 length: 15; J gene: TRBJ1-2; V gene: TRBV27
CDR3 DNA: TGTGCCAGCAAGGTGGACAGGGGACATGAGACCCAGTACTTC; CDR3 protein: CASKVDRGHETQYF; D gene: TRBD1; CDR3 length: 14; J gene: TRBJ2-5; V gene: TRBV2
CDR3 DNA: TGTGCCAGCAGTTTTGGACTAGCGGGATTAAGAGTTCGCCCCGGGGAGCTGTTTTTT; CDR3 protein: CASSFGLAGLRVRPGELFF; D gene: TRBD2; CDR3 length: 19; J gene: TRBJ2-2; V gene: TRBV5-5
CDR3 DNA: TGTGCCTGGAGTACCCGGGGGGGGACCGGGGAGCTGTTTTTT; CDR3 protein: CAWSTRGGTGELFF; D gene: TRBD2; CDR3 length: 14; J gene: TRBJ2-2; V gene: TRBV30